This TCR beta chain was captured in a study of blood T cell repertoires in COVID-19. Study information: From the United States, Italy and Spain came samples of acute and convalescent COVID-19. In each case, the material was cDNA or gDNA derived from T cells, B-cell-depleted T cells, or PBMCs.

Authors' analysis steps: Counts of nucleated cells, estimated from reference gene primer amplification, were obtained. Data came from immunoSEQ multiplex PCR; TCRdb stores just in-frame clones and leaves some out. That table is the source of V, J and clone size, and D and trimming were worked out from the DNA. Here the sample spans around 170,000 clones, roughly four fifths being singletons. Sequenced material: peripheral blood. This receptor was identified in a woman between 35 and 50 years old with acute or convalescent COVID-19.

The CDR3 coding sequence is TGTGCCAGCAGTTATGAAGGTAGCGGGGGATACGAGCAGTACTTC. Translation gives CASSYEGSGGYEQYF. This rearrangement joins TRBV6-5 to TRBJ2-7, with TRBD2 matching over 9 bases. Germline-derived CDR1 and CDR2 are MNHEY and SVGAGI. After removal of 3 bases from V and 4 bases from J, the junction contained 7 bases not matched to a gene. This CDR3 region has 15 residues.